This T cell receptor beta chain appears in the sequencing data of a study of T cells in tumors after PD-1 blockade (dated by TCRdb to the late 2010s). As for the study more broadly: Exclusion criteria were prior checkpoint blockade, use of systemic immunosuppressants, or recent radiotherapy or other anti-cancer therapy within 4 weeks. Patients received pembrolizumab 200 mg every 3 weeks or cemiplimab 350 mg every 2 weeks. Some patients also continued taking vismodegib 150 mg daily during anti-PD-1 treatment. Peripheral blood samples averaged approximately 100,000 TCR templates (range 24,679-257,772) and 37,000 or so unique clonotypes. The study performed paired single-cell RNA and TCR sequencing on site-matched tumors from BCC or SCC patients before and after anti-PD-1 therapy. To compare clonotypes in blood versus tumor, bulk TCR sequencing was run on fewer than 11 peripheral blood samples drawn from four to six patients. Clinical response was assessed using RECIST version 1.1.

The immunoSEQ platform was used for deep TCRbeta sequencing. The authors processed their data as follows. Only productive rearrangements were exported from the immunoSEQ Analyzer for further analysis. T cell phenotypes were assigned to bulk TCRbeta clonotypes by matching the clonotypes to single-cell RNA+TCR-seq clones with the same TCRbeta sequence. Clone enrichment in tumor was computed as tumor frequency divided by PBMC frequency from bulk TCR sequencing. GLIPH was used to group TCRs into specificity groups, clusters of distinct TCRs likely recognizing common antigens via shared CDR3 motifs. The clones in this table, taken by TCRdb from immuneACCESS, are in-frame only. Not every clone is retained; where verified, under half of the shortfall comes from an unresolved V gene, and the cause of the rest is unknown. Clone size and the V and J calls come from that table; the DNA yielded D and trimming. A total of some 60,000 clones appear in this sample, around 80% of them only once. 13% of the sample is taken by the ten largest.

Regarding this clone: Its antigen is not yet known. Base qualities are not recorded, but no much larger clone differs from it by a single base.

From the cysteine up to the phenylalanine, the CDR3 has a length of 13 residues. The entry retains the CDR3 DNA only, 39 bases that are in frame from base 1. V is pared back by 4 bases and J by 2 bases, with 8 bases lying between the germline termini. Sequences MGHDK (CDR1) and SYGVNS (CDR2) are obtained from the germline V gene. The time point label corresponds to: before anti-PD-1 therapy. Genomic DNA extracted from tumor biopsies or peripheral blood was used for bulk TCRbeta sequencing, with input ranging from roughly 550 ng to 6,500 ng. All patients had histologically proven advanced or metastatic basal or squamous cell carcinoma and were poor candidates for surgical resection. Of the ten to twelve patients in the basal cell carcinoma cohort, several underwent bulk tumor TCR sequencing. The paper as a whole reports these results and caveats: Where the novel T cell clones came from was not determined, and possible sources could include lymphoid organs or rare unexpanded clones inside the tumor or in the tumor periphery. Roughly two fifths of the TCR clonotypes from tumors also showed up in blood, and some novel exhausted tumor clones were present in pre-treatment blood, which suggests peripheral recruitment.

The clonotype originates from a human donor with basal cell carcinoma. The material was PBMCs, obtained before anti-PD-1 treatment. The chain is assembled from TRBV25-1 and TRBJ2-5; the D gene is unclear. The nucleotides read TGTGCCAGCAGTGCCCTCGGTCAAGAGACCCAGTACTTC. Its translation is CASSALGQETQYF.